Listed below are T cell receptor beta chains from one sample, sequenced in a study of T cell responses to AZD1222 COVID-19 vaccine. Some clones are missing from TCRdb's copy, which holds only in-frame ones; the method was immunoSEQ multiplex PCR. The table has some 110,000 clones, about 88% seen once. The sample here was peripheral blood, taken 28 days after the second AZD1222 dose. All receptors come from an adult who received the AZD1222 COVID-19 vaccine. Both conserved end residues are part of each CDR3. D genes are given only for firm matches. Part of the rows lack a size; the others show once, few, many or a class for expanded clones.

V	J	D	size	DNA	CDR3
TRBV28	TRBJ1-5	-	-	TGTGCCAGCAGGAGGGATGGCAATCAGCCCCAGCATTTT	CASRRDGNQPQHF
TRBV6-6	TRBJ1-5	-	-	TGTGCCAGCAGCCCCACACCTGGGAGCAATCAGCCCCAGCATTTT	CASSPTPGSNQPQHF
TRBV6-4	TRBJ2-1	TRBD2	-	TGTGCCAGCAGTGACGAACCGCTAGCGGGAGGGCCTTACAATGAGCAGTTCTTC	CASSDEPLAGGPYNEQFF
TRBV6-2/TRBV6-3	TRBJ2-6	-	-	TGTGCCAGCAGTTTGCGAGGGTCTGGGGCCAACGTCCTGACTTTC	CASSLRGSGANVLTF
TRBV19	TRBJ2-1	TRBD2	-	TGTGCCAGTAGTTCTTGGACTAGCGGGAGCGCCAATGAGCAGTTCTTC	CASSSWTSGSANEQFF
TRBV18	TRBJ2-3	-	-	TGTGCCAGCTCACCTCCGATTCGGGAGACAGATACGCAGTATTTT	CASSPPIRETDTQYF
TRBV4-3	TRBJ2-7	TRBD1	-	TGCGCCAGCAGCCCGTCGGGACAGCTCTACGAGCAGTACTTC	CASSPSGQLYEQYF
TRBV29-1	TRBJ2-1	-	-	TGCAGCGCCTCCGACGGATGGAGCTCCTACAATGAGCAGTTCTTC	CSASDGWSSYNEQFF
TRBV12-3/TRBV12-4	TRBJ1-1	-	-	TGTGCCAGCAGCCCGAACACTGAAGCTTTCTTT	CASSPNTEAFF
TRBV27	TRBJ1-2	TRBD1	-	TGTGCCAGCAGTTTAAATCCCCGACAGGGTTATGGCTACACCTTC	CASSLNPRQGYGYTF
TRBV6-2/TRBV6-3	TRBJ2-1	TRBD2	-	TGTGCCAGCAGTAAACTAGCGGGGGGCTCCAATGAGCAGTTCTTC	CASSKLAGGSNEQFF
TRBV6-1	TRBJ1-5	-	few	TGTGCCAGCAGTGAACGCAGTCTTAATCAGCCCCAGCATTTT	CASSERSLNQPQHF
TRBV28	TRBJ2-5	-	-	TGTGCCAGCAGTTTGGGGGCGGCGGAGACCCAGTACTTC	CASSLGAAETQYF
TRBV6-2/TRBV6-3	TRBJ1-6	-	-	TGTGCCAGCAGTAGCCCGCGTGGGGAAAGCTCCTATAATTCACCCCTCCACTTT	CASSSPRGESSYNSPLHF
TRBV7-6	TRBJ2-7	TRBD1	once	TGTGCCAGCAGCCGGGCCGGGACAGGATCCTACGAGCAGTACTTC	CASSRAGTGSYEQYF
TRBV12-5	TRBJ1-6	-	-	TGTGCTAGTGGCTCCTCCCCCACCGGCTATAATTCACCCCTCCACTTT	CASGSSPTGYNSPLHF
TRBV19	TRBJ1-2	TRBD1	medium-sized	TGTGCCAGTAGTAGGGGACAGGCGAGCTATGGCTACACCTTC	CASSRGQASYGYTF
TRBV29-1	TRBJ2-1	TRBD2	-	TGCAGCGTTGGACGGACTAGCGGGAGTCGTAATGAGCAGTTCTTC	CSVGRTSGSRNEQFF
TRBV10-3	TRBJ1-1	-	-	TGTGCCATCAGTGAGCCTGAGGTGGGTGGAACTGAAGCTTTCTTT	CAISEPEVGGTEAFF
TRBV6-2/TRBV6-3	TRBJ2-7	-	few	TGTGCCAGCAGTCAACAGGAAGCCACGGAGCAGTACTTC	CASSQQEATEQYF
TRBV9	TRBJ1-2	TRBD1	once	TGTGCCAGCAGCCCCGGGACAGCCCTCCCAGGCTACACCTTC	CASSPGTALPGYTF
TRBV6-5	TRBJ1-1	TRBD1	once	TGTGCCAGCAGTTACGGGGACAGGTCTGGGACTGAAGCTTTCTTT	CASSYGDRSGTEAFF
TRBV21-1	TRBJ1-1	-	-	TGTGCCAGCAGCAAAGTACCAGGTGGTAACACTGAAGCTTTCTTT	CASSKVPGGNTEAFF
TRBV7-2	TRBJ1-1	-	-	TGTGCCAGCAGCTTAGTTAGCATCGGCGACAAGAACACTGAAGCTTTCTTT	CASSLVSIGDKNTEAFF
TRBV12-3/TRBV12-4	TRBJ2-2	-	-	TGTGCCAGCAGTTTAGCGTTCCCCGGGGAGCTGTTTTTT	CASSLAFPGELFF
TRBV5-1	TRBJ1-5	TRBD1	-	TGCGCCAGCAGAGCTTCGGGACAGGGGGATTGTCAGCCCCAGCATTTT	CASRASGQGDCQPQHF
TRBV19	TRBJ2-6	-	-	TGTGCCAGTAGTATTACCTCTGGGGCCAACGTCCTGACTTTC	CASSITSGANVLTF
TRBV11-3	TRBJ2-3	TRBD2	-	TGTGCCAGCAGCTGGGGGACTAGCGGGGACCCAAATACGCAGTATTTT	CASSWGTSGDPNTQYF
TRBV4-2	TRBJ1-6	TRBD1	few	TGTGCCAGCAGCCACGGGACAGTGGGGGATAATTCACCCCTCCACTTT	CASSHGTVGDNSPLHF
TRBV5-6	TRBJ1-5	TRBD1	-	TGTGCCAGCAGCGTATTCAAACAGGGGTGGGATCAGCCCCAGCATTTT	CASSVFKQGWDQPQHF
TRBV6-6	TRBJ1-3	-	-	TGTGCCAGCAGTTTTGGACATGGCTCTGGAAACACCATATATTTT	CASSFGHGSGNTIYF
TRBV9	TRBJ2-3	-	-	TGTGCCAGCAGCGTAGAACCGGGTAATCCCACAGATACGCAGTATTTT	CASSVEPGNPTDTQYF
TRBV7-2	TRBJ1-1	TRBD1	-	TGTGCCAGCAGCTCCCCTGTGGGGACAGGGGGTCCCCTGAACACTGAAGCTTTCTTT	CASSSPVGTGGPLNTEAFF
TRBV12-3/TRBV12-4	TRBJ1-2	-	-	TGTGCCAGCAACTTAGGGTTCGACTATGGCTACACCTTC	CASNLGFDYGYTF
TRBV6-5	TRBJ2-1	-	-	TGTGCCAGCTCTCGCGGCGGGCGTAAGTACAATGAGCAGTTCTTC	CASSRGGRKYNEQFF
TRBV29-1	TRBJ2-1	-	-	TGCAGCGTTGACAGGGCTAGCTCCTACAATGAGCAGTTCTTC	CSVDRASSYNEQFF
TRBV11-1	TRBJ2-7	TRBD1	-	TGTGCCAGCAGCCCAACAGGGGGCAACGAGCAGTACTTC	CASSPTGGNEQYF
TRBV19	TRBJ2-1	TRBD2	once	TGTGCCAGTAGTATATCCGGGAGGGCCTATCGGACCTCCTACAATGAGCAGTTCTTC	CASSISGRAYRTSYNEQFF
TRBV7-9	TRBJ1-1	-	-	TGTGCCAGCAGCTTGGGCGACAGAGATCTTACTGAAGCTTTCTTT	CASSLGDRDLTEAFF
TRBV30	TRBJ1-5	-	-	TGTGCCTGGAGTGGGGTAAACAATCAGCCCCAGCATTTT	CAWSGVNNQPQHF
TRBV28	TRBJ1-5	-	once	TGTGCCAGCACGACAGACCTCCGCAATCAGCCCCAGCATTTT	CASTTDLRNQPQHF
TRBV7-9	TRBJ2-3	-	once	TGTGCCAGCAGCTTACAGGTCACAGATACGCAGTATTTT	CASSLQVTDTQYF
TRBV5-6	TRBJ1-4	-	-	-	CASSLVGQGARDPFF
TRBV7-3	TRBJ2-5	TRBD1	-	TGTGCCAGCAGCTTAAGGGGTCAGGGGGACGCGACCCAGTACTTC	CASSLRGQGDATQYF
TRBV19	TRBJ1-2	-	-	TGTGCCAGTGGCTATGGCTACACCTTC	CASGYGYTF
TRBV29-1	TRBJ2-3	TRBD2	few	TGCAGCGTTGTGGGGGGGGAAGCAGATACGCAGTATTTT	CSVVGGEADTQYF
TRBV19	TRBJ2-7	TRBD1	-	TGTGCCAGTAGACCGGGACAGGGGACCTACGAGCAGTACTTC	CASRPGQGTYEQYF
TRBV6-1	TRBJ1-2	-	-	TGTGCCAGCAGTGAAAGGCCCCCGGATGGCTACACCTTC	CASSERPPDGYTF
TRBV2	TRBJ2-3	TRBD2	-	TGTGCCAGCAGCCTGGGACTAGTCCCGGGAGATACGCAGTATTTT	CASSLGLVPGDTQYF
TRBV6-5	TRBJ1-2	-	-	TGTGCCAGCGGCTACTCCATGGGAGGCTACACCTTC	CASGYSMGGYTF
TRBV3-1/TRBV3-2	TRBJ2-5	TRBD2	-	TGTGCCAGCAGCCAAGAAAGTATACTAGCGGGGGGGTCACGAACCCAGTACTTC	CASSQESILAGGSRTQYF